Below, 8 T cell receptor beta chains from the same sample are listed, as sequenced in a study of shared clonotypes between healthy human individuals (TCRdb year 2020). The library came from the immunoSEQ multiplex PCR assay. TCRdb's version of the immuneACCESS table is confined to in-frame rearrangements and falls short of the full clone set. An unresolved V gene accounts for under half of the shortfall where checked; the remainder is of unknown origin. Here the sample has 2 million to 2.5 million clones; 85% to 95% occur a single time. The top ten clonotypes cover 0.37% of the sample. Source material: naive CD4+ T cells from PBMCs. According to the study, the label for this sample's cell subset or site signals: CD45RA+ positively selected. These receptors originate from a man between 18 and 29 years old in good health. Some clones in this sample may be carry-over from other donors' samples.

CDR3 sequence reads: CASSLLLGGPGAGGELFF. CDR3 in DNA: TGTGCCAGCAGCCTGCTACTTGGTGGTCCGGGGGCGGGCGGGGAGCTGTTTTTT. The chain links TRBV7-8 to TRBJ2-2; either TRBD1 or TRBD2 may supply D (6 bases each). CDR1 is SGHVS, CDR2 FQNEAQ, per germline. The CDR3 runs 18 residues. The V end lost 5 bases, the J end lost 7 bases, and 26 bases lay between the germline ends.

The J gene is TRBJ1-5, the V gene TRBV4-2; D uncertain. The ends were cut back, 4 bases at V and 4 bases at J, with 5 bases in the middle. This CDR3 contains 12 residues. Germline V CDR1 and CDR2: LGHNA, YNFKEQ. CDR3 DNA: TGTGCCAGCAGCCTCGAGAATCAGCCCCAGCATTTT. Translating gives CASSLENQPQHF.

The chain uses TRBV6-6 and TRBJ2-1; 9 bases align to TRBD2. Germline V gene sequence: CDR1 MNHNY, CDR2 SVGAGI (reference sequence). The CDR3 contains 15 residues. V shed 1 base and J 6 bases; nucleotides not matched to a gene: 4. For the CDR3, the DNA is TGTGCCAGCAGTTACTTGGGCGGGAGGGGCAATGAGCAGTTCTTC. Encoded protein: CASSYLGGRGNEQFF.

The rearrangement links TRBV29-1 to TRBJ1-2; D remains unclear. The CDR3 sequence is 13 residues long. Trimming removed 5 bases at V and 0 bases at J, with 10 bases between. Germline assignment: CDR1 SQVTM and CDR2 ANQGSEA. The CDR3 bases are TGCAGCGTTCCCCTTTCGGCTAACTATGGCTACACCTTC. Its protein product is CSVPLSANYGYTF. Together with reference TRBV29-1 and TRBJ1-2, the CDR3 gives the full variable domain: SAVISQKPSRDICQRGTSLTIQCQVDSQVTMMFWYRQQPGQSLTLIATANQGSEATYESGFVIDKFPISRPNLTFSTLTVSNMSPEDSSIYLCSVPLSANYGYTFGSGTRLTVV.

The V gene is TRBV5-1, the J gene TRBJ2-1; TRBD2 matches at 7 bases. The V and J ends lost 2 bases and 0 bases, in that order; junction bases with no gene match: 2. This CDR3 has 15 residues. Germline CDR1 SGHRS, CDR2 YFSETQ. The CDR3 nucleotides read TGCGCCAGCAGCTTAGGGACTACCTCCTACAATGAGCAGTTCTTC. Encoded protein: CASSLGTTSYNEQFF.

The CDR3 region is CASSLKGTGSQETQYF. The CDR3 nucleotides read TGCGCCAGCAGCTTAAAAGGGACAGGCAGCCAAGAGACCCAGTACTTC. V is TRBV5-1 and J is TRBJ2-5, with TRBD1 matching over 8 bases. J was trimmed by 1 base and V by 2 bases; bases with no gene match: 7. The CDR3 covers 16 residues. Germline values: CDR1 SGHRS, CDR2 YFSETQ.

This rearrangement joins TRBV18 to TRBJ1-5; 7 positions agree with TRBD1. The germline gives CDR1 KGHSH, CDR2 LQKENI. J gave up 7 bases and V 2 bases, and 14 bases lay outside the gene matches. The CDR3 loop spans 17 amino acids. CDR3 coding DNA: TGTGCCAGCTCACCAACTCAACAGGGGTGGGTCGGACAGCCCCAGCATTTT. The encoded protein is CASSPTQQGWVGQPQHF.

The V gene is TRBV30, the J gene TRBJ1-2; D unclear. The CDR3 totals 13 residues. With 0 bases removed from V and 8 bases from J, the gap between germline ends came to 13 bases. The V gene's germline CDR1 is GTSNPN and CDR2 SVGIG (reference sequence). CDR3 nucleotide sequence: TGTGCCTGGAGTGTACAAAGGTCGGTGGGCTACACCTTC. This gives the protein CAWSVQRSVGYTF.